This is a list of T cell receptor beta chains from one sample in a study of cytomegalovirus exposure and HLA in healthy donors. Clones were read by immunoSEQ multiplex PCR, and TCRdb kept only the in-frame ones, dropping some. The sample carries 99,000 or so clones, 75% to 85% recorded once. The source material was PBMCs. All receptors derive from a male donor in good health and CMV-seropositive. CDR3s include the opening cysteine and the closing phenylalanine or tryptophan. The D gene is left open where the match is weak. Clone size is not always given. Where it is, it says once, few, many or a class for expanded clones.

TRBJ2-3	-	TRBV18	-	TGTGCCAGCTCACCACGCGGGGAAGATACGCAGTATTTT	CASSPRGEDTQYF
TRBJ1-1	-	TRBV30	-	TGTGCCTGGAGTGGGGCCACGTTCATATCGGTAGCTTTCTTT	CAWSGATFISVAFF
TRBJ2-1	-	TRBV12-5	TRBD2	TGTGCTAGTGGTTTGAGCGGGGGGAGAGATGAGCAGTTCTTC	CASGLSGGRDEQFF
TRBJ1-1	-	TRBV11-3	-	TGTGCCAGCAGCTTAGAGGGGACTTCGAACACTGAAGCTTTCTTT	CASSLEGTSNTEAFF
TRBJ1-5	-	TRBV30	-	TGTGCCTGGAGTCCATCACAGGCCGAGCCCCAGCATTTT	CAWSPSQAEPQHF
TRBJ2-7	few	TRBV2	TRBD1	TGTGCCAGCAGTGAAGCCTGGGACAGTGCTTTGGAGCAGTACTTC	CASSEAWDSALEQYF
TRBJ1-5	-	TRBV11-2	-	TGTGCCAGCAGTTTCGGTTCCAATCAGCCCCAGCATTTT	CASSFGSNQPQHF
TRBJ1-4	-	TRBV4-1	-	TGCGCCAGCAGCCAGCCCGCAGGGACTAATGAAAAACTGTTTTTT	CASSQPAGTNEKLFF
TRBJ2-7	-	TRBV5-1	TRBD1	TGCGCCAGCAGCTCCACGGGACAGAATTACGAGCAGTACTTC	CASSSTGQNYEQYF
TRBJ1-2	-	TRBV6-5	-	TGTGCCAGCCACGGGGGTGTCTATGGCTACACCTTC	CASHGGVYGYTF
TRBJ2-6	-	TRBV5-4	TRBD2	TGTGCCAGCAGCCTGGAACCGGGACTAACCTTCTCTGGGGCCAACGTCCTGACTTTC	CASSLEPGLTFSGANVLTF
TRBJ2-2	-	TRBV7-3	-	TGTGCCAGCAGCTCGGACTACACCGGGGAGCTGTTTTTT	CASSSDYTGELFF
TRBJ1-1	-	TRBV2	-	TGTGCCAGCAGTACCGACAGCCACACTGAAGCTTTCTTT	CASSTDSHTEAFF
TRBJ1-5	-	TRBV4-3	TRBD1	TGCGCCAGCAGCCAAACGACAGGGGCCCTGCCCCAGCATTTT	CASSQTTGALPQHF
TRBJ2-3	-	TRBV7-2	-	TGTGCCAGCAGCCCTCGACAGGGAGGAGTTGTTACGCAGTATTTT	CASSPRQGGVVTQYF
TRBJ2-2	-	TRBV4-1	TRBD2	TGCGCCAGCAGCCGCCTGCCCGGACTAGCGATCACCGGGGAGCTGTTTTTT	CASSRLPGLAITGELFF
TRBJ1-5	-	TRBV19	TRBD1	TGTGCCAGTAATTTAGGGGGCGGGGTCAATCAGCCCCAGCATTTT	CASNLGGGVNQPQHF
TRBJ1-3	-	TRBV5-4	TRBD1	TGTGCCAGCAGCTTCGGACAGGGACGGTCTGGAAACACCATATATTTT	CASSFGQGRSGNTIYF
TRBJ2-7	-	TRBV5-1	TRBD1	TGCGCCAGCAGCCCAGGGACAGGGGCGTGGGAGCAGTACTTC	CASSPGTGAWEQYF
TRBJ2-3	-	TRBV5-4	-	TGTGCCAGCAGCTTGGAACTAGGAAGCACAGATACGCAGTATTTT	CASSLELGSTDTQYF
TRBJ1-1	-	TRBV5-6	-	TGTGCCAGCAGCTTGGGTCAGGTTAACACTGAAGCTTTCTTT	CASSLGQVNTEAFF
TRBJ1-4	-	TRBV5-1	-	TGCGCCAGCAGCTTCGGAGGGGCGAATAATGAAAAACTGTTTTTT	CASSFGGANNEKLFF
TRBJ2-5	once	TRBV4-2	TRBD2	TGTGCCAGCAGCCAAGAAGCCGCAACTAGCGGGGGGACGATTGGGGAGACCCAGTACTTC	CASSQEAATSGGTIGETQYF
TRBJ2-7	-	TRBV4-1	TRBD2	TGCGCCAGCAGCCAAGATGGTAGCGGGGGGTACTACGAGCAGTACTTC	CASSQDGSGGYYEQYF
TRBJ2-7	-	TRBV30	-	TGTGCCTGGAGTAGGGACTCCTTAGGCAACGAGCAGTACTTC	CAWSRDSLGNEQYF
TRBJ2-1	-	TRBV30	TRBD2	TGTGCCTGGAGTGTAGTACCTAGCGGGGGTTACAATGAGCAGTTCTTC	CAWSVVPSGGYNEQFF
TRBJ1-2	-	TRBV7-6	TRBD1	TGTGCCAGCAGCAGCCCCGGGACAGGGGTCGGCTACACCTTC	CASSSPGTGVGYTF
TRBJ2-7	-	TRBV5-1	TRBD2	TGCGCCAGCGGGATAGGGAGGGAAGTCTACGAGCAGTACTTC	CASGIGREVYEQYF
TRBJ1-2	-	TRBV5-1	-	TGCGCCAGCAGCCGGGATACTACTAACTATGGCTACACCTTC	CASSRDTTNYGYTF
TRBJ1-1	-	TRBV5-1	TRBD1	TGCGCCAGCAGCCGTACAGGGGGTAGTAATGAAGCTTTCTTT	CASSRTGGSNEAFF
TRBJ2-7	-	TRBV5-6	TRBD1	TGTGCCAGCAGTCGGGACAGGGACTACGAGCAGTACTTC	CASSRDRDYEQYF
TRBJ2-1	-	TRBV30	-	TGTGCCTGGGAATGGGGCGGGGGCCACAATGAGCAGTTCTTC	CAWEWGGGHNEQFF
TRBJ1-2	few	TRBV4-2	TRBD1	TGTGCCAGCAGCCAAGACAGGGGGCGTTATGGCTACACCTTC	CASSQDRGRYGYTF
TRBJ2-1	-	TRBV5-1	-	TGCGCCAGCAGTCAACAGGGAAATGAGCAGTTCTTC	CASSQQGNEQFF
TRBJ2-5	once	TRBV2	TRBD2	TGTGCCAGCAGTGAAGCTAGCGGGGGGAAGGAGTACTTC	CASSEASGGKEYF
TRBJ1-1	-	TRBV15	TRBD1	TGTGCCACCAGCAGAGATCTCCGACAGGGATCTTTGTACACTGAAGCTTTCTTT	CATSRDLRQGSLYTEAFF
TRBJ2-5	-	TRBV21-1	-	TGTGCCAGCAGCAAAAAAACGAGACTAGCGGACCTTCAAGAGACCCAGTACTTC	CASSKKTRLADLQETQYF
TRBJ2-7	-	TRBV5-4	TRBD2	TGTGCCAGCAGCTTGGGGGGTAGCGGGGCGATCTACGAGCAGTACTTC	CASSLGGSGAIYEQYF
TRBJ1-1	-	TRBV30	-	TGTGCCTGGAGTGGGACAGACAAGGCGAACACTGAAGCTTTCTTT	CAWSGTDKANTEAFF
TRBJ2-3	-	TRBV29-1	TRBD2	TGCAGCGTTGGCCCACAAGCGGGGGGGCTAGTTACGCAGTATTTT	CSVGPQAGGLVTQYF
TRBJ2-7	few	TRBV5-1	TRBD1	TGCGCCAGCAGCCCCGGGACAGGGCCCTACGAGCAGTACTTC	CASSPGTGPYEQYF
TRBJ2-5	-	TRBV6-5	-	TGTGCCAGCAGTTACCCCGGAGGACCCGGCGGGGCCCAGTACTTC	CASSYPGGPGGAQYF
TRBJ1-5	-	TRBV18	-	TGTGCCAGCTCACCACTCGCTCTTAGTGATCAGCCCCAGCATTTT	CASSPLALSDQPQHF
TRBJ2-3	-	TRBV4-3	TRBD2	TGCGCCAGCAGCCAGGGCAAACTAGCGGGGGGCGTCACAGATACGCAGTATTTT	CASSQGKLAGGVTDTQYF
TRBJ1-2	-	TRBV29-1	-	TGCAGCGTTGAAGATGCCGCTAATGGCTACACCTTC	CSVEDAANGYTF
TRBJ2-1	-	TRBV5-6	-	TGTGCCAGCAGCTTGGTGGGGGGTGAGCAGTTCTTC	CASSLVGGEQFF
TRBJ1-1	-	TRBV6-5	TRBD1	TGTGCCAGCAGGGGGGGACAGGGGTTAGCTTTCTTT	CASRGGQGLAFF
TRBJ1-2	-	TRBV5-1	-	TGCGCCAGCAGCTTGCTATCCTCGGACAGAGCGAATCCGCCTTATGGCTACACCTTC	CASSLLSSDRANPPYGYTF
TRBJ2-7	few	TRBV7-2	TRBD2	TGTGCCAGCAGCTTAGTCGAGATGGGGGGGGGAAGTTACGAGCAGTACTTC	CASSLVEMGGGSYEQYF
TRBJ1-2	-	TRBV30	-	TGTGCCTGGGGGCAGAGTTGGCTTAACTATGGCTACACCTTC	CAWGQSWLNYGYTF
TRBJ1-1	few	TRBV7-9	TRBD1	TGTGCCAGCAGCCCGACAGGGGGCAACACTGAAGCTTTCTTT	CASSPTGGNTEAFF
TRBJ2-1	-	TRBV30	-	TGTGCCTGGAGTCAACTTGGGGGGTACGACAATGAGCAGTTCTTC	CAWSQLGGYDNEQFF
TRBJ1-4	-	TRBV19	-	TGTGCCAGTAGAGGGGCTACGGTTGGTGAAAAACTGTTTTTT	CASRGATVGEKLFF